The 22 T cell receptor beta chains below were found in one sample sequenced in a study of CD8 T cells in ankylosing spondylitis. TCRdb reprocessed the 5' RACE reads via MiXCR and lists one record per CDR3 protein. This table has about 250,000 distinct CDR3 sequences, roughly 32% appearing once. Sequencing was performed on blood, either unsorted or a sorted T cell fraction (not recorded which). The source is a male donor with ankylosing spondylitis or in good health (not recorded which).

A note on this clonotype: A junction boundary mismatches the germline segment, possibly from a read error. The chain employs TRBV20-1 and TRBJ2-5; tentative D call: TRBD2 (8 bases). Germline values: CDR1 DFQATT, CDR2 SNEGSKA (reference sequence). This CDR3 region has 16 residues. The CDR3 DNA reads as TGCAGTGCAAGAGGGGGCGGCGGGGGGATCCAAGAGACCCAGTACTTC. As protein: CSARGGGGGIQETQYF.

The V and J genes are TRBV5-5 and TRBJ1-1; 7 positions match TRBD1. Trimming cost V 4 bases and J 6 bases; bases outside gene matches: 12. Germline CDR1 reads SGHKS; CDR2 reads YYEKEE (reference sequence). The CDR3 is 15 amino acids. The CDR3 DNA sequence: TGTGCCAGCAGCGGTCGACAGGGTCGGGGGGCTGAAGCTTTCTTT. Protein sequence: CASSGRQGRGAEAFF.

This clonotype was observed a handful of times. This chain connects TRBV5-4 to TRBJ1-4; TRBD1 might be the D (6 bases). Germline V gives CDR1 SGHNT, CDR2 YYREEE (reference sequence). V dropped 4 bases and J dropped 3 bases, with 13 bases sitting between them. This CDR3 has 15 amino acids. The CDR3 bases are TGTGCCAGCAGCGAGAACAGGGTGGCTAATGAAAAACTGTTTTTT. It encodes CASSENRVANEKLFF.

This chain connects TRBV5-6 to TRBJ1-5; D unresolved. Trimming shortened V by 1 base and J by 11 bases, and 13 bases separated the two germline ends. CDR3 length: 13 amino acids. Germline loops: CDR1 SGHDT, CDR2 YYEEEE. The CDR3 region is CASSLIHSPAQHF. CDR3 nucleotides: TGTGCCAGCAGCTTGATACACTCTCCGGCCCAGCATTTT.

The V call is TRBV6-1, the J call TRBJ2-3; D may correspond to TRBD1 or TRBD2 (5 bases each). The V gene lost 6 bases and the J gene lost 1 base, with 11 bases spanning the gap. This CDR3 is 14 amino acids long. The germline gives CDR1 MNHNS, CDR2 SASEGT. The CDR3 sequence: CASRGTLGTDTQYF. CDR3 nucleotide sequence: TGTGCCAGCAGAGGGACCTTGGGCACAGATACGCAGTATTTT.

The chain employs TRBV20-1 and TRBJ2-3; 9 bases map to TRBD2. The V gene end was trimmed by 1 base and the J gene end by 5 bases; junction bases not matched to a gene: 4. The CDR3 covers 14 residues. CDR1 and CDR2 (germline): DFQATT, SNEGSKA (reference sequence). In DNA form, the CDR3 reads TGCAGTGCTAGAGCGGGACTAGCTGGAGATACGCAGTATTTT. Encoded protein: CSARAGLAGDTQYF.

The chain carries TRBV28 and TRBJ1-5; no clear D. The CDR3 runs 14 residues. Germline loops: CDR1 MDHEN, CDR2 SYDVKM. Trimming took off 2 bases at V and 4 bases at J, with 9 bases between the two ends. The CDR3 region has the DNA TGTGCCAGCAGTTTAATGGACGTAAATCAGCCCCAGCATTTT. Encoded protein: CASSLMDVNQPQHF.

There are a few counts of this clonotype. This chain links TRBV6-5 with TRBJ1-1; no reliable D call. This CDR3 is 12 amino acids long. Trimming stripped 6 bases from V and 3 bases from J, with 8 bases between. The germline V gene has CDR1 MNHEY and CDR2 SVGAGI. The CDR3 is CASRGWDTEAFF. The CDR3 region has the DNA TGTGCCAGCAGAGGGTGGGACACTGAAGCTTTCTTT.

The V gene is TRBV7-6, the J gene TRBJ2-3, with D uncertain. The CDR3 is 14 amino acids. In germline, CDR1 is SGHVS, CDR2 FNYEAQ. V lost 5 bases and J lost 1, with 10 bases in between. CDR3 DNA: TGTGCCAGCAGCCCGGGTGCAGGCACAGATACGCAGTATTTT. Its protein product is CASSPGAGTDTQYF.

In this sample, this clonotype turned up a few times. The chain uses TRBV6-5 and TRBJ1-2; 9 bases are a match to TRBD1. The ends lost 0 bases at V and 7 bases at J; junction bases unmatched: 6. The V gene's germline CDR1 is MNHEY and CDR2 SVGAGI. This CDR3 has 15 residues. CDR3 sequence reads: CASSYSTQGAAGYTF. CDR3 DNA sequence: TGTGCCAGCAGTTACTCGACACAGGGGGCTGCTGGCTACACCTTC.

The chain is built from TRBV29-1 and TRBJ2-7, with 7 bases matching TRBD1. Germline V gene data show CDR1 as SQVTM and CDR2 as ANQGSEA. V lost 1 base and J lost 4; bases outside the gene matches: 7. The CDR3 loop spans 14 amino acids. The DNA for the CDR3 is TGCAGCGTTGAAGGGAGAGGGACAGAATACGAGCAGTACTTC. It translates to CSVEGRGTEYEQYF.

This clonotype was observed a handful of times. This chain's CDR3 is CASSWAPGSGGYEQYF. The CDR3 DNA is TGTGCCAGCAGCTGGGCCCCAGGGAGCGGAGGCTACGAGCAGTACTTC. The gene calls are TRBV5-5 and TRBJ2-7; D may correspond to TRBD1 or TRBD2 (5 bases each). The germline V gene has CDR1 SGHKS and CDR2 YYEKEE (reference sequence). V was trimmed by 3 bases and J by 3 bases, leaving 19 bases between them. The CDR3 is made up of 16 amino acids.

In its sample, this clonotype was seen a few times. V is TRBV5-4 and J is TRBJ2-2; D possibly corresponds to TRBD1 (6 bases). This CDR3 spans 15 amino acids. Germline values: CDR1 SGHNT, CDR2 YYREEE (reference sequence). Trimming removed 0 bases from V and 4 bases from J, with 10 bases in between. This CDR3 reads CASSLGQGITGELFF. CDR3 coding DNA: TGTGCCAGCAGCTTGGGGCAGGGGATCACCGGGGAGCTGTTTTTT. Drawing the rest from reference TRBV5-4 and TRBJ2-2, the complete variable domain is ETGVTQSPTHLIKTRGQQVTLRCSSQSGHNTVSWYQQALGQGPQFIFQYYREEENGRGNFPPRFSGLQFPNYSSELNVNALELDDSALYLCASSLGQGITGELFFGEGSRLTVL.

This clonotype has a handful of counts. This chain links TRBV10-3 with TRBJ2-7; the match to TRBD1 covers 7 bases. Germline V gene sequence: CDR1 ENHRY, CDR2 SYGVKD. V gave up 5 bases and J gave up 2 bases; unmatched junction bases: 12. The CDR3 is made up of 16 amino acids. DNA for the CDR3: TGTGCCATCAGTCCAAAGGGGACAGCGGAGGCCTACGAGCAGTACTTC. It is translated as CAISPKGTAEAYEQYF.

The CDR3 sequence: CSASSPEGHNQPQHF. DNA for the CDR3: TGCAGTGCTAGTTCCCCGGAGGGACACAATCAGCCCCAGCATTTT. The chain recombines TRBV20-1 with TRBJ1-5, with D perhaps matching TRBD1 (6 bases). CDR3 size: 15 residues. V lost 3 bases, J lost 3 bases, and 15 bases lay in between. Germline V gene lookup returns CDR1 DFQATT and CDR2 SNEGSKA (reference sequence).

The chain is built from TRBV20-1 and TRBJ1-4, with D perhaps matching TRBD1 (6 bases). This CDR3 has 15 amino acids. V dropped 0 bases and J dropped 6 bases, with 14 bases sitting between them. Germline V gene lookup returns CDR1 DFQATT and CDR2 SNEGSKA (reference sequence). The CDR3 loop reads CSARDLGQIDEKLFF. The CDR3 coding sequence is TGCAGTGCTAGAGATCTCGGACAGATAGATGAAAAACTGTTTTTT.

The table lists this clonotype with a few counts. The chain uses TRBV12-3 or TRBV12-4 and TRBJ2-4; 7 bases match TRBD2. V lost 3 bases, J lost 7 bases, and 6 bases stayed unmatched. This CDR3 is 14 amino acids long. CDR3 in amino acids: CASSFREGWNIQYF. The DNA for the CDR3 is TGTGCCAGCAGTTTTAGGGAGGGCTGGAACATTCAGTACTTC.

This clonotype was seen repeatedly, ten times or more. The chain recombines TRBV4-2 with TRBJ1-6; D gene uncertain. Germline loops: CDR1 LGHNA, CDR2 YNFKEQ. The CDR3 extends over 13 amino acids. Trimming cost V 3 bases and J 7 bases, with 7 bases left between them. The CDR3 sequence is CASSQSRNSPLHF. Written as DNA, the CDR3 is TGTGCCAGCAGCCAGTCAAGGAATTCACCCCTCCACTTT.

The genes are TRBV6-6 and TRBJ1-2; no firm D call. The CDR3 sequence is 11 residues long. Germline-derived CDR1 and CDR2 are MNHNY and SVGAGI (reference sequence). The V and J ends lost 7 bases and 4 bases respectively, with 7 bases between them. The CDR3 bases are TGTGCCAGCACGGGGTTCTATGGCTACACCTTC. Translation: CASTGFYGYTF.

The CDR3 region is CASSWTGRFYGYTF. The CDR3, as DNA: TGTGCCAGCAGTTGGACAGGGAGATTCTATGGCTACACCTTC. V and J are TRBV28 and TRBJ1-2; 8 bases are a match to TRBD1. The length of the CDR3 is 14 residues. V lost 4 bases and J lost 4; bases outside the gene matches: 5. Germline CDR1 MDHEN, CDR2 SYDVKM.

The chain carries TRBV5-1 and TRBJ2-3, with TRBD2 identical over 7 bases. V lost 2 bases, J lost 1 base, and 4 bases stayed unmatched. The CDR3 is 15 residues long. From germline, CDR1 is SGHRS and CDR2 YFSETQ. The CDR3 sequence is CASSFGTTRTDTQYF. The DNA for the CDR3 is TGCGCCAGCAGCTTCGGGACTACACGCACAGATACGCAGTATTTT.

This chain joins TRBV11-2 and TRBJ2-2, with D possibly matching TRBD1 (5 bases). Trimming shortened V by 2 bases and J by 3 bases, and 16 bases separated the two germline ends. Germline values: CDR1 SGHAT, CDR2 FQNNGV. This CDR3 is built from 17 residues. The CDR3 DNA follows: TGTGCCAGCAGCTTATACGTCGAGTCCAGGGACACCGGGGAGCTGTTTTTT. Protein: CASSLYVESRDTGELFF.